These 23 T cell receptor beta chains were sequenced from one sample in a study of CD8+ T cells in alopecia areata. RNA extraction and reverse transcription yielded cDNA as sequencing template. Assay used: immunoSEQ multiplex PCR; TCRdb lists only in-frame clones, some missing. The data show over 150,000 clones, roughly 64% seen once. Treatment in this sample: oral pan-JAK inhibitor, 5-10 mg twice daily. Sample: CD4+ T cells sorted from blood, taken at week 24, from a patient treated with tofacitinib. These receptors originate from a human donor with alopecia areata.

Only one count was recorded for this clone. CDR3 nucleotides: TGCGCCAGCAGTGGACAGGGGAACACTGAAGCTTTCTTT. Protein: CASSGQGNTEAFF. V gene TRBV10-2 combines with J gene TRBJ1-1, with 7 bases aligning to TRBD1. The ends lost 4 bases at V and 1 base at J; junction bases unmatched: 0. Per germline, CDR1 WSHSY and CDR2 SAAADI. CDR3 size: 13 residues.

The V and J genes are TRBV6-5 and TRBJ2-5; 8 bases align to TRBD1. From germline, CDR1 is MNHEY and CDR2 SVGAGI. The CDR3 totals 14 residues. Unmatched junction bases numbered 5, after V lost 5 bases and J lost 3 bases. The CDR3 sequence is CASSKMDREETQYF. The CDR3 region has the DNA TGTGCCAGCAGTAAAATGGACAGGGAAGAGACCCAGTACTTC.

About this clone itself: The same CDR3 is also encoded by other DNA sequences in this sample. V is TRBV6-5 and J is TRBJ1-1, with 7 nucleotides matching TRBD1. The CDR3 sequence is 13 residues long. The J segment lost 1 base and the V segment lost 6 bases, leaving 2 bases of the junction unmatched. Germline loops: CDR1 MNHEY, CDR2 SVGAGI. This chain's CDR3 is CASSRTGNTEAFF. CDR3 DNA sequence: TGTGCCAGCAGCCGGACAGGGAACACTGAAGCTTTCTTT.

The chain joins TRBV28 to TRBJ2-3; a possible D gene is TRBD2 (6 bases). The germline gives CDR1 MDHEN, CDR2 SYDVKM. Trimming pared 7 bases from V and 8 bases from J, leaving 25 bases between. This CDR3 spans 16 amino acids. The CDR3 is CASTPPGGALVATQYF. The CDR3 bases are TGTGCCAGCACCCCGCCCGGCGGGGCCCTCGTAGCTACGCAGTATTTT.

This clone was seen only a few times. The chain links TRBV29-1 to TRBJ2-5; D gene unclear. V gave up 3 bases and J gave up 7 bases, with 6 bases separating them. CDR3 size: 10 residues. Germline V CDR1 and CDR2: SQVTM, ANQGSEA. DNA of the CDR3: TGCAGCGTTGATGGTGGGACCCAGTACTTC. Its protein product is CSVDGGTQYF.

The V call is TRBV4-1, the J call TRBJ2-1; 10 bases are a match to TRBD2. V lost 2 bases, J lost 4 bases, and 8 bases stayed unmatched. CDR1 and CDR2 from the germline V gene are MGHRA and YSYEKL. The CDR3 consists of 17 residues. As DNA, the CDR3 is TGCGCCAGCAGCCAACGCCTCGGACTAGCGGCGTACAATGAGCAGTTCTTC. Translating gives CASSQRLGLAAYNEQFF.

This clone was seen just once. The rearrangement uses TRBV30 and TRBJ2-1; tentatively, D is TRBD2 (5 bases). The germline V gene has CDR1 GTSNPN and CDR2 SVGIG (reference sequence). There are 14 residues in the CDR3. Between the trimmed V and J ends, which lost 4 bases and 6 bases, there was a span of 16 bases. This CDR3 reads CAWKWRGLTNEQFF. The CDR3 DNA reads TGTGCCTGGAAGTGGCGAGGGCTTACCAATGAGCAGTTCTTC.

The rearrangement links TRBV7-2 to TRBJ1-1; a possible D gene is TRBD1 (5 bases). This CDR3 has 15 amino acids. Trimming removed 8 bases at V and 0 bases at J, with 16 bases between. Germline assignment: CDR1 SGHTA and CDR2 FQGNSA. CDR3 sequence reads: CASLGAGHLNTEAFF. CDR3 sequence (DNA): TGTGCCAGCCTGGGAGCTGGACACCTGAACACTGAAGCTTTCTTT.

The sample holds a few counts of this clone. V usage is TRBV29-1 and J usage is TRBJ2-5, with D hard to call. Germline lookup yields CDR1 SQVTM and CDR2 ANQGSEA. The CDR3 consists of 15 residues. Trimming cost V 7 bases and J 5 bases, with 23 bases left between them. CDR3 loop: CSGAFGRSKGETQYF. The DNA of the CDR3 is TGCAGCGGGGCTTTTGGCCGGAGCAAAGGGGAGACCCAGTACTTC.

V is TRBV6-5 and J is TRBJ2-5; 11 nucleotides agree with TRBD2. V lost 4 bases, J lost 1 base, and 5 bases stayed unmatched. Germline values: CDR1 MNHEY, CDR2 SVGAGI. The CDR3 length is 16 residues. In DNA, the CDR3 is TGTGCCAGCAGTTCTCGACTAGCGGGGTCCCAAGAGACCCAGTACTTC. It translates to CASSSRLAGSQETQYF.

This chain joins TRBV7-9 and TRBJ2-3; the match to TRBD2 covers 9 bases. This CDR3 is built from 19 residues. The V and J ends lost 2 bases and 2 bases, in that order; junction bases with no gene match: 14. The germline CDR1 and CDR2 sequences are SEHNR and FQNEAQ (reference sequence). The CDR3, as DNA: TGTGCCAGCAGCTTACCACCATATATAGCGGGAGATGACACAGATACGCAGTATTTT. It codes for CASSLPPYIAGDDTDTQYF. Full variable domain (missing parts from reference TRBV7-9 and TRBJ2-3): DTGVSQNPRHKITKRGQNVTFRCDPISEHNRLYWYRQTLGQGPEFLTYFQNEAQLEKSRLLSDRFSAERPKGSFSTLEIQRTEQGDSAMYLCASSLPPYIAGDDTDTQYFGPGTRLTVL.

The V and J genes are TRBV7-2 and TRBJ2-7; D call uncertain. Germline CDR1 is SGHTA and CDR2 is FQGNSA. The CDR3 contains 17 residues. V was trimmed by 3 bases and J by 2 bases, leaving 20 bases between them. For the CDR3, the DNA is TGTGCCAGCAGCTTTACAATAACTACCATCGAAACCTACGAGCAGTACTTC. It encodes CASSFTITTIETYEQYF.

The CDR3 protein is CASSTDRVRREQYF. The CDR3 bases are TGTGCCAGCAGCACTGACAGGGTCCGCCGTGAGCAGTACTTC. The chain has TRBV5-4 and TRBJ2-7; TRBD1 matches at 7 bases. The CDR3 spans 14 residues. The J segment lost 7 bases and the V segment lost 4 bases, leaving 11 bases of the junction unmatched. The germline V gene encodes CDR1 SGHNT and CDR2 YYREEE (reference sequence).

CDR3 region: CPRSPGTSYEQYF. CDR3 DNA: TGTCCTCGATCCCCGGGGACGTCCTACGAGCAGTACTTC. The chain is built from TRBV19 and TRBJ2-7, with D perhaps assigned TRBD1 or TRBD2 (5 bases each). From germline, CDR1 is LNHDA and CDR2 SQIVND (reference sequence). This CDR3 is 13 amino acids long. The full variable domain, completed using reference TRBV19 and TRBJ2-7, is DGGITQSPKYLFRKEGQNVTLSCEQNLNHDAMYWYRQDPGQGLRLIYYSQIVNDFQKGDIAEGYSVSREKKESFPLTVTSAQKNPTAFYLCPRSPGTSYEQYFGPGTRLTVT.

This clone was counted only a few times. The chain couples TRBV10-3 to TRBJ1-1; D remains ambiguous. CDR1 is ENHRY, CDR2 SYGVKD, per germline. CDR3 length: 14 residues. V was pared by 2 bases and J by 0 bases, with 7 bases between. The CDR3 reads CAISEGELNTEAFF. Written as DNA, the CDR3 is TGTGCCATCAGTGAGGGGGAGTTGAACACTGAAGCTTTCTTT.

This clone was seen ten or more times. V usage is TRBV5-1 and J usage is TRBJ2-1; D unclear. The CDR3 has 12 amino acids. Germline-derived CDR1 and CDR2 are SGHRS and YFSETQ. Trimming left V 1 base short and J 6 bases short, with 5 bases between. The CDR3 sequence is CASSLLGNEQFF. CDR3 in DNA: TGCGCCAGCAGCTTGCTAGGCAATGAGCAGTTCTTC.

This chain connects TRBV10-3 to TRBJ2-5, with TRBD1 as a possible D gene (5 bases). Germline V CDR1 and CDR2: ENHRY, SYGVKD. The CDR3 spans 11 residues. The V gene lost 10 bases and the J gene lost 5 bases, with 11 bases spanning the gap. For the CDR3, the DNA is TGTGCCACGCAGGGTGGCGAGACCCAGTACTTC. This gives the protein CATQGGETQYF.

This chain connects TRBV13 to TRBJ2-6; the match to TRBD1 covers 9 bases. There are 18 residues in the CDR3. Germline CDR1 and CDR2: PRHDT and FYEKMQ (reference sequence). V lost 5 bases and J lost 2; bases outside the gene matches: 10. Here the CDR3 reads CASSRQFTGGAGANVLTF. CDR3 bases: TGTGCCAGCAGCCGTCAATTCACAGGGGGCGCTGGGGCCAACGTCCTGACTTTC.

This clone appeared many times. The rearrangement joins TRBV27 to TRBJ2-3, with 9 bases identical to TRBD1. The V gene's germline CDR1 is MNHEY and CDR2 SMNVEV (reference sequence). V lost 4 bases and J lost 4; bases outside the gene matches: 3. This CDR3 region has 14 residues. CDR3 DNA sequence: TGTGCCAGCAGTTGGACAGGGGTTGCAGATACGCAGTATTTT. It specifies CASSWTGVADTQYF.

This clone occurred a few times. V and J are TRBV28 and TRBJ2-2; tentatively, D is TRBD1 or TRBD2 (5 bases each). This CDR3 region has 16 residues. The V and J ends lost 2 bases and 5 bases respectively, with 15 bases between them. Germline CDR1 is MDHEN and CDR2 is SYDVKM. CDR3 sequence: CASSLDLGPLTGELFF. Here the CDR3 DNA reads TGTGCCAGCAGTTTAGATCTGGGACCGCTTACCGGGGAGCTGTTTTTT.

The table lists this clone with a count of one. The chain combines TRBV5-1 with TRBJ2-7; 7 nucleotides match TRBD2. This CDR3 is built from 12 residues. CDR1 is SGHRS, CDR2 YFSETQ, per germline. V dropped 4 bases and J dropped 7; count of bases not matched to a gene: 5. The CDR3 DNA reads TGCGCCAGCAGCGTTCTAGCGGAAGAGCAGTACTTC. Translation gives CASSVLAEEQYF.

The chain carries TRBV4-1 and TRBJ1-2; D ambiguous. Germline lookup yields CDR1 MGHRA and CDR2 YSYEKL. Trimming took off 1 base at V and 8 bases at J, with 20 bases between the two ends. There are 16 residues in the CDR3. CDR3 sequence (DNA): TGCGCCAGCAGCCAAGGGAGACCGCGCGTCAATGAAGGCTACACCTTC. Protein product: CASSQGRPRVNEGYTF.

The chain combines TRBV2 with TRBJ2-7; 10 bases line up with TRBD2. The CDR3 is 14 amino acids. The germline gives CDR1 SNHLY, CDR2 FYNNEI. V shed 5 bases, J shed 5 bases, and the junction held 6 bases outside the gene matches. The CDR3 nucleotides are TGTGCCAGCAGTACGGGACTAGCGACCCACGAGCAGTACTTC. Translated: CASSTGLATHEQYF.